This T cell receptor beta chain appears in the sequencing data of a study of memory CD4+ T cells and cytomegalovirus serostatus. Single viable CD3+CD4+CD8-CD45RO+ cells were sorted as the memory CD4+ T cells. This CDR3 has 13 residues. Germline V gene lookup returns CDR1 MNHNY and CDR2 SVGAGI (reference sequence). The ends were cut back, 2 bases at V and 6 bases at J, with 10 bases in the middle. The assay was immunoSEQ multiplex PCR, and TCRdb's table has in-frame clones only and misses some. The repertoire has nearly 50,000 clones, around 80% of them found once; the top ten carry 0.6% to 0.9%. The TCR comes from an adult in good health and CMV-seronegative. V usage is TRBV6-6 and J usage is TRBJ1-2; a possible D gene is TRBD1 (6 bases). The sample taken for sequencing was memory CD4+ T cells from blood. Written as DNA, the CDR3 is TGTGCCAGCAGTTACCCGGGGGGCAATGGCTACACCTTC. Translated, it gives CASSYPGGNGYTF.